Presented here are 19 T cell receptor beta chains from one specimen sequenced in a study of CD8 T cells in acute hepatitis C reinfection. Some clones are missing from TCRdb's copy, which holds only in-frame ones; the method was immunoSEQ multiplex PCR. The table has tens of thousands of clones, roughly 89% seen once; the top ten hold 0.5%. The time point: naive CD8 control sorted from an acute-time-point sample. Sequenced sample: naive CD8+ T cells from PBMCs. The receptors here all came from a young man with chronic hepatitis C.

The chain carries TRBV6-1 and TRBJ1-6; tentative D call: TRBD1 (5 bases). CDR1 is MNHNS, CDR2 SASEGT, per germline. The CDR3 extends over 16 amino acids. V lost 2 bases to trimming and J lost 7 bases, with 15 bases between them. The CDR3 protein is CASSEMIGAFNSPLHF. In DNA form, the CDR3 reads TGTGCCAGCAGTGAAATGATAGGGGCCTTCAATTCACCCCTCCACTTT.

The CDR3 nucleotides are TGTGCCAGCAACGACGGACAGGGGGTCTCCAATGAGCAGTTCTTC. Amino acid sequence: CASNDGQGVSNEQFF. This chain uses TRBV27 with TRBJ2-1; 10 bases line up with TRBD1. The V and J ends lost 7 bases and 6 bases, in that order; junction bases with no gene match: 9. Germline assignment: CDR1 MNHEY and CDR2 SMNVEV (reference sequence). The CDR3 covers 15 residues.

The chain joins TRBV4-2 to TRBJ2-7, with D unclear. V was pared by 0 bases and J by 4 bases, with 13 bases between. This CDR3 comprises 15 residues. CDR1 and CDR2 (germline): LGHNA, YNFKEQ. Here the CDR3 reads CASSQDKSSEYEQYF. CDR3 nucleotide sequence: TGTGCCAGCAGCCAAGATAAGAGTAGTGAATACGAGCAGTACTTC.

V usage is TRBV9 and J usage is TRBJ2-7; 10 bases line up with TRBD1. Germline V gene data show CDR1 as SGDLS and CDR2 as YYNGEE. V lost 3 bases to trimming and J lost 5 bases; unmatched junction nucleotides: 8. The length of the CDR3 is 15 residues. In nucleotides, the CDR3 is TGTGCCAGCAGCGCCGGGACAGGGGCTTCCCACGAGCAGTACTTC. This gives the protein CASSAGTGASHEQYF.

CDR3 bases: TGTGCCAGCAGTCCCCTGGACAGTACCTACGAGCAGTACTTC. Amino acids: CASSPLDSTYEQYF. This chain joins TRBV27 and TRBJ2-7; D possibly corresponds to TRBD1 (6 bases). V was shortened by 5 bases and J by 2 bases, with 13 bases between the two germline ends. Germline lookup yields CDR1 MNHEY and CDR2 SMNVEV (reference sequence). The CDR3 has 14 amino acids.

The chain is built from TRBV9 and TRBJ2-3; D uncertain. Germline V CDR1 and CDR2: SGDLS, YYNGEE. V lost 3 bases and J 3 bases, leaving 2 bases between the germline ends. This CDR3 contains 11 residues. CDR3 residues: CASSETDTQYF. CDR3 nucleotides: TGTGCCAGCAGCGAAACAGATACGCAGTATTTT.

The CDR3 coding sequence is TGCAGCGTTCAAAGCGGGAGTCGGTACGAGCAGTACTTC. Amino acids: CSVQSGSRYEQYF. This rearrangement joins TRBV29-1 to TRBJ2-7; 8 nucleotides align to TRBD2. Trimming cost V 5 bases and J 4 bases; bases outside gene matches: 7. Germline V gene lookup returns CDR1 SQVTM and CDR2 ANQGSEA. CDR3 size: 13 residues.

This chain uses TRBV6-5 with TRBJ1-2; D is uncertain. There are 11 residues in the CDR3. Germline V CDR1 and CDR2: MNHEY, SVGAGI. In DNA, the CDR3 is TGTGCTATTTATGGAGGACATGGCTACACCTTC. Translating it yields CAIYGGHGYTF.

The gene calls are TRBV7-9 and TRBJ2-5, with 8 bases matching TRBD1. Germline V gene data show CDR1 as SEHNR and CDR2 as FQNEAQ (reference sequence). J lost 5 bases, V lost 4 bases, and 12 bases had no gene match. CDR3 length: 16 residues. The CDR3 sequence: CASSYPTGEYAETQYF. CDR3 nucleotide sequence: TGTGCCAGCAGCTACCCGACAGGGGAGTATGCGGAGACCCAGTACTTC.

The CDR3 loop is CASSVEADTGELFF. The CDR3 DNA sequence: TGTGCCAGCAGCGTAGAGGCAGACACCGGGGAGCTGTTTTTT. The chain recombines TRBV9 with TRBJ2-2, with D uncertain. The CDR3 is made up of 14 amino acids. Per germline, CDR1 SGDLS and CDR2 YYNGEE. V lost 0 bases and J 3 bases, leaving 6 bases between the germline ends.

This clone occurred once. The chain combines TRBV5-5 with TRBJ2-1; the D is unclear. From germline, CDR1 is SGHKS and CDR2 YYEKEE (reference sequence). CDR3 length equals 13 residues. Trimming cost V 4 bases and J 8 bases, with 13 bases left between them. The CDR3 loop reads CASSVGSEYEQFF. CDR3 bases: TGTGCCAGCAGCGTCGGATCGGAGTATGAGCAGTTCTTC.

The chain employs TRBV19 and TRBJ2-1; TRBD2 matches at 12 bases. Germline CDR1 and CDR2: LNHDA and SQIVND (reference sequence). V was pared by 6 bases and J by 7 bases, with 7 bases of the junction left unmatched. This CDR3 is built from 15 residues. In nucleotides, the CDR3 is TGTGCCAGTAGCCCCGGGACTAGCGGGTTAAATGAGCAGTTCTTC. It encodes CASSPGTSGLNEQFF.

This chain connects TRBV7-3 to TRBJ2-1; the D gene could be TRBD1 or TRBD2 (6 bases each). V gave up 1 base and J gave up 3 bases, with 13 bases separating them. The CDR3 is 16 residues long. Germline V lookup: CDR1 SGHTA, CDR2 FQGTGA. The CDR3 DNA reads TGTGCCAGCAGCTTAATGTTTGCGGGACACTACAATGAGCAGTTCTTC. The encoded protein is CASSLMFAGHYNEQFF. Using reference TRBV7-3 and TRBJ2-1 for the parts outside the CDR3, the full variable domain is GAGVSQTPSNKVTEKGKYVELRCDPISGHTALYWYRQSLGQGPEFLIYFQGTGAADDSGLPNDRFFAVRPEGSVSTLKIQRTERGDSAVYLCASSLMFAGHYNEQFFGPGTRLTVL.

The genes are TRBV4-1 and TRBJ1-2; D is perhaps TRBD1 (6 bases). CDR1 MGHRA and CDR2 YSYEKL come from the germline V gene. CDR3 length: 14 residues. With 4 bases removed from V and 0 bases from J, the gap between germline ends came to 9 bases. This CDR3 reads CASSPGTTNYGYTF. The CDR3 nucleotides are TGCGCCAGCAGCCCCGGGACAACTAACTATGGCTACACCTTC.

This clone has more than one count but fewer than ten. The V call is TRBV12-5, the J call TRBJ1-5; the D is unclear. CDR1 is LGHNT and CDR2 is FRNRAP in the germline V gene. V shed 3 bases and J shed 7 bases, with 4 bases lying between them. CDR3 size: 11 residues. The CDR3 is CASGLGQPQHF. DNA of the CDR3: TGTGCTAGTGGTTTAGGGCAGCCCCAGCATTTT.

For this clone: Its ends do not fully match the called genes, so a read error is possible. DNA of the CDR3: TGTGCTAGCAGCTCCGGACTAGCGGGAGTGGGGGAGCAGTACTTC. Its translation is CASSSGLAGVGEQYF. The chain couples TRBV7-7 to TRBJ2-7; 13 bases are shared with TRBD2. The CDR3 spans 15 residues. Per the germline V gene, CDR1 is SSHAT and CDR2 is FNYEAQ (reference sequence). Drawing the rest from reference TRBV7-7 and TRBJ2-7, the complete variable domain is GAGVSQSPRYKVTKRGQDVTLRCDPISSHATLYWYQQALGQGPEFLTYFNYEAQPDKSGLPSDRFSAERPEGSISTLTIQRTEQRDSAMYRCASSSGLAGVGEQYFGPGTRLTVT.

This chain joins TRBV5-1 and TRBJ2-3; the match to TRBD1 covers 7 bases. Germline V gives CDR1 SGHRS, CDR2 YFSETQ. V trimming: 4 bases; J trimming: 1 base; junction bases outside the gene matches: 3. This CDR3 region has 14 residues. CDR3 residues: CASSTGQGTDTQYF. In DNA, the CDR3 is TGCGCCAGCAGCACCGGACAGGGCACAGATACGCAGTATTTT.

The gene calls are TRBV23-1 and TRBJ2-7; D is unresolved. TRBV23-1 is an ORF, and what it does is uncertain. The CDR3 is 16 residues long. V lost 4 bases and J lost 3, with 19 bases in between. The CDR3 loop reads CASSPSRQTTFYEQYF. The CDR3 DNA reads TGCGCCAGCAGTCCCTCCAGGCAGACCACCTTCTACGAGCAGTACTTC.

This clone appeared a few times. CDR3 residues: CASMGAGNQPQHF. The CDR3, as DNA: TGTGCCAGCATGGGCGCAGGCAATCAGCCCCAGCATTTT. J is TRBJ1-5 and V is TRBV27; D uncertain. Germline CDR1 MNHEY, CDR2 SMNVEV (reference sequence). The CDR3 covers 13 residues. V dropped 7 bases and J dropped 2 bases, with 9 bases sitting between them.